This T cell receptor beta chain comes out of a study of regulatory T cells in long-lasting Graves disease. The CDR3 is 15 residues long. V was clipped by 3 bases and J by 2 bases; unmatched bases: 4. Germline V gene data show CDR1 as SGHTA and CDR2 as FQGTGA. The time point here: newly diagnosed GD, antithyroid drugs for less than 3 months. Researchers made the TCR library from RNA that was extracted from PBMCs. In building TCR beta libraries, iRepertoire HTBI primers were used together with Arm-PCR of CDR3 regions. MiXCR, applied by TCRdb to the multiplex PCR reads, yields one record per CDR3 protein. In the table there are 400,000 to 500,000 distinct CDR3 sequences, 15% of which are singletons. This clonotype has a count of ten or more. These data also formed part of another study, on T cells in Graves' hyperthyroidism and ophthalmopathy. That study reports: An initial round of RT-PCR targeting the TCR CDR3 relied on the HTBI primer set. A 13 V-J model separated ophthalmopathy from stable hyperthyroidism.

This chain links TRBV7-3 with TRBJ2-3; 8 bases match TRBD2. Sequencing was performed on peripheral blood mononuclear cells (PBMCs), taken at new diagnosis, from a patient treated with antithyroid drugs. The TCR sequence derives from a woman between 25 and 40 years old with Graves disease. In DNA, the CDR3 is TGTGCCAGCAGCTTTGCGGGAGGATCCACAGATACGCAGTATTTT. Translated, it gives CASSFAGGSTDTQYF.